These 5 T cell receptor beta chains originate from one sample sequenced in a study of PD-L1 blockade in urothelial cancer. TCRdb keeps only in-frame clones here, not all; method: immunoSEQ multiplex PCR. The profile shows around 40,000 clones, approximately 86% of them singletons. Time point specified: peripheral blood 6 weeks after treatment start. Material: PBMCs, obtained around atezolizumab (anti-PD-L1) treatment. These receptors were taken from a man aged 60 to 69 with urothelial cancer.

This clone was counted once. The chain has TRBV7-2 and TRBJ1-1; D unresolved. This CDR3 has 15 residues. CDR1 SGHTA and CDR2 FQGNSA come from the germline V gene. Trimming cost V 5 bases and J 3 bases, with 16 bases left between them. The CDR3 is CASSLRNRDHTEAFF. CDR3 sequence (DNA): TGTGCCAGCAGCCTCCGCAATAGAGATCACACTGAAGCTTTCTTT.

CDR3 sequence (DNA): TGTGCCAGCTCATCTATACGGACAGAGCTTAATGAAAAACTGTTTTTT. Protein sequence: CASSSIRTELNEKLFF. This rearrangement joins TRBV18 to TRBJ1-4; weak D call: TRBD1 (6 bases). This CDR3 contains 16 residues. Trimming cost V 5 bases and J 4 bases, with 17 bases left between them. Per the germline V gene, CDR1 is KGHSH and CDR2 is LQKENI.

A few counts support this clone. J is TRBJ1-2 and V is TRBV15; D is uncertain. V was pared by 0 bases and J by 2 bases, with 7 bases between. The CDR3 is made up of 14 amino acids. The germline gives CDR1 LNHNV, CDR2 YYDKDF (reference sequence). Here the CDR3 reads CATSRDGENYGYTF. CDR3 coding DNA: TGTGCCACCAGCAGAGATGGAGAGAACTATGGCTACACCTTC.

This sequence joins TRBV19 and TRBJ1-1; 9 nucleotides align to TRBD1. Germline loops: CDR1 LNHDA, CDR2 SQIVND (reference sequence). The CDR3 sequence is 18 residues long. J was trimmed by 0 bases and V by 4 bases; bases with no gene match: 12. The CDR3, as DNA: TGTGCCAGTAGTAGGAATACAGGGGGCATCCTCCTGAACACTGAAGCTTTCTTT. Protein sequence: CASSRNTGGILLNTEAFF.

The CDR3, as DNA: TGTGCCAGCAGCCCTTCCACAGATACGCAGTATTTT. Translated: CASSPSTDTQYF. This chain connects TRBV5-6 to TRBJ2-3; D gene unclear. Germline-derived CDR1 and CDR2 are SGHDT and YYEEEE. V lost 4 bases and J lost 2, with 5 bases in between. This CDR3 comprises 12 residues.